This T cell receptor beta chain was obtained from a study of cytomegalovirus exposure and HLA in healthy donors. Sequencing used immunoSEQ multiplex PCR; TCRdb keeps in-frame clones, though not all of them. This table has under 300,000 clones, around 91% appearing once. The germline gives CDR1 MNHNS, CDR2 SASEGT. After removal of 3 bases from V and 1 base from J, the junction contained 13 bases not matched to a gene. This CDR3 has 18 residues. This sequence was found in a woman between 18 and 29 years old in good health and CMV-seronegative. Sequencing used PBMCs. The gene calls are TRBV6-1 and TRBJ1-1, with 8 bases aligning to TRBD1. The CDR3 sequence: CASSDRPGQVYGNTEAFF. CDR3 nucleotide sequence: TGTGCCAGCAGTGATAGACCGGGACAGGTTTATGGGAACACTGAAGCTTTCTTT.